This T cell receptor (beta chain) was recovered during a study of cytomegalovirus exposure and HLA in healthy donors. For the study at large: A previous analysis identified 100 million or so unique TCR beta sequences derived from around 200 million T cells. Study-level findings and limits: In a later analysis, productive TCRs from donors in an Asian-associated ancestry cluster reportedly carried fewer N-insertions than the cohort mean.

Healthy people donating bone marrow made up the donors. PCR used 60 Vbeta primers and 13 Jbeta primers. Clones were read by immunoSEQ multiplex PCR, and TCRdb kept only the in-frame ones, dropping some. The sample shows around 130,000 clones, 65% to 90% of them seen only once. Notes on this clone: Antigen specificity is unknown.

The V gene's germline CDR1 is MNHNS and CDR2 SASEGT. V dropped 1 base and J dropped 3; count of bases not matched to a gene: 6. There are 16 residues in the CDR3. The chain recombines TRBV6-1 with TRBJ1-5; 7 nucleotides agree with TRBD1. The sequenced material came from PBMCs. This receptor was obtained from a man aged 50-59 years in good health and CMV-seronegative. CDR3 bases: TGTGCCAGCAGTGAAGGTTTAGGGACAGACAATCAGCCCCAGCATTTT. Its protein product is CASSEGLGTDNQPQHF.